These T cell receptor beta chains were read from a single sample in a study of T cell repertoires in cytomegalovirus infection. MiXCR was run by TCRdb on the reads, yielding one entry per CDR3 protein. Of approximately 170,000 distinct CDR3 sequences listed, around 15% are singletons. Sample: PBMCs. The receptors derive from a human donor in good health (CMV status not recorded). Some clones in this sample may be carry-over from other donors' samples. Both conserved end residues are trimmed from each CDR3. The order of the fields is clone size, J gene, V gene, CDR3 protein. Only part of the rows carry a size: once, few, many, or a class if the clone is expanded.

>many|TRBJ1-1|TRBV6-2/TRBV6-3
ASSYMVGAAGGTEAF
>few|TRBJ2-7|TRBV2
ASSVKFYEQY
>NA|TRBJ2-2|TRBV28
ASGPRGGPTGELF
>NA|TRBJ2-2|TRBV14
ASSRGGRVTGELF
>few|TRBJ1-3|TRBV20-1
SARDFSFSGNTIY
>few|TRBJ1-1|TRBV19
ASSTHENTEAF
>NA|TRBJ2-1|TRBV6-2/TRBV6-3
ASSRDREVGWNEQF
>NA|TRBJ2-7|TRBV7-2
ASGSRDRPNEQY
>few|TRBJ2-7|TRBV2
ASTPGGSTSYEQY
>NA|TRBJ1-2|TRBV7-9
ASSSVTGYDGYT
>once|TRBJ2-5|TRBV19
ASSIDGGSQDTQY
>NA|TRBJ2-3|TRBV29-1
SVLGLASPSFTDTQY
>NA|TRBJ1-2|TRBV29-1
SVEVGAVDSDGYT
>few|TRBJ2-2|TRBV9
ASSVVGLAGAQNTGELF
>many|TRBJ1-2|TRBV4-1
ASSPRTGTNYGYT
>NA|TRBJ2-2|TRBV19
ASQGAGTGELF
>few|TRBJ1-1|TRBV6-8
ASSFTRGGTEAF
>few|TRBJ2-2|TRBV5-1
ASSFSVGELF
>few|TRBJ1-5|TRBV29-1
SVREGDQPQH
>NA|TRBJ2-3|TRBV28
ASSTPGLAGGSTDTQY
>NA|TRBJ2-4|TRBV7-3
ASSSGKGKNIQY
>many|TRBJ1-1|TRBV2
ASKDGMNTEAF
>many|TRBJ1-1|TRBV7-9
ASSLRTGRGNTEAF
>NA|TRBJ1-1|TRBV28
ASSLWGSRNTEAF
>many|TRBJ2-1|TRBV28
ASSLDIQGAYNEQF
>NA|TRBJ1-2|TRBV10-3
AISEPSGTGSGYT
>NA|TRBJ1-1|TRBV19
ASSIGRNTEAF
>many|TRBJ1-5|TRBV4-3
ASSQDGGEPQH
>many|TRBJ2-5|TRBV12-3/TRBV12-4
ASSSGTLWTQY
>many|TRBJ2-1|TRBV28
ATSGGGRVSNEQF
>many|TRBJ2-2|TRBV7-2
ASSWTSGNTGELF
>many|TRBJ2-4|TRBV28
ASSFFPAGRGLVKNIQY
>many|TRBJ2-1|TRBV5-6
ASSWDRSSYNEQF
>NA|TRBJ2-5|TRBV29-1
SVEGLAGEETQY
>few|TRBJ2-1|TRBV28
ASSRLVNEQF
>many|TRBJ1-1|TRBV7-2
ASRRTANTEAF
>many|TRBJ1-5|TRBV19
ASSKAAQGQPQH
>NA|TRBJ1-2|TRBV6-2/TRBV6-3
ASRSGGWT
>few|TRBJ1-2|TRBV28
ASSLGGPSYGYT
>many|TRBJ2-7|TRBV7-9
ASSPPGLASQGGEQY
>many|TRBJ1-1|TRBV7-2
ASSLNARTEAF
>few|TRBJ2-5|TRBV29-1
SVEGTAVQETQY
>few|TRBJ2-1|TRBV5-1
ASSLQRGDGNEQF
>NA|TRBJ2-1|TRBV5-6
ASSSMGEDEQF
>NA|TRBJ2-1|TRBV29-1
SFSSAHPSSYNEQF
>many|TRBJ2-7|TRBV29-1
SVELSYYEQY
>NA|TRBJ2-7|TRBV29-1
SVAERVGEQY
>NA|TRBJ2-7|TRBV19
ASSYLAGNEQY
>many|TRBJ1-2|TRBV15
ATSRETGGVNYGYT
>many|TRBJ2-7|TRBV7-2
ASSSKAGGSSYEQY
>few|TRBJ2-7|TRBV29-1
SVSYSYEQY
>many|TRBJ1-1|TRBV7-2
ASSRQSPGSEAF
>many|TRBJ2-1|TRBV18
ASRRGSSYNEQF
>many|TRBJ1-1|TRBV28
ASRIGRRNTEAF
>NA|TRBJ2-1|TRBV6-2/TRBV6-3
ASSRTSGGANEQF